This paragraph reports one T cell receptor beta chain. This specimen comes from a study of blood T cell repertoires in COVID-19. Sequenced by immunoSEQ multiplex PCR; TCRdb stores in-frame clones only, minus some. The sample holds 80,000 to 130,000 clones, 80% to 95% seen once. V lost 5 bases, J lost 3 bases, and 4 bases stayed unmatched. Germline CDR1 reads SGHVS; CDR2 reads FQNEAQ. The CDR3 is 15 residues long. The sample was peripheral blood. The receptor was derived from a man aged 70-80 years with acute or convalescent COVID-19. V is TRBV7-8 and J is TRBJ1-3; 10 bases are a match to TRBD1. The CDR3 nucleotides are TGTGCCAGCAGCCCACGGACAGGGGGTGGAAACACCATATATTTT. This encodes CASSPRTGGGNTIYF.